This T cell receptor beta chain is from a study of cytomegalovirus exposure and HLA in healthy donors. Regarding this clone: No antigen is known for it.

Primers included in the PCR were 60 Vbeta and 13 Jbeta primers. Only in-frame clones appear in the TCRdb table, and some are missing; sequencing was by immunoSEQ multiplex PCR. The sample lists roughly 180,000 clones, 78% occurring once. Looked up from germline, CDR1 is SGHKS and CDR2 is YYEKEE (reference sequence). Losses at the gene ends were 0 bases for V and 10 bases for J; bases not matched to a gene: 9. CDR3 length: 16 amino acids. Study results and caveats: In presence/absence analyses, roughly uniform sequencing depth across donors was assumed. Among TCR sequences, most were rare, though some public TCRs appeared in many donors.

Sequenced: PBMCs. The clonotype originates from a female donor in good health and CMV-seronegative. This chain connects TRBV5-5 to TRBJ2-3; 12 bases line up with TRBD1. In DNA, the CDR3 is TGTGCCAGCAGCTTGGATGGGGGACAGGGGGCATGGCCGCAGTATTTT. Translation: CASSLDGGQGAWPQYF.